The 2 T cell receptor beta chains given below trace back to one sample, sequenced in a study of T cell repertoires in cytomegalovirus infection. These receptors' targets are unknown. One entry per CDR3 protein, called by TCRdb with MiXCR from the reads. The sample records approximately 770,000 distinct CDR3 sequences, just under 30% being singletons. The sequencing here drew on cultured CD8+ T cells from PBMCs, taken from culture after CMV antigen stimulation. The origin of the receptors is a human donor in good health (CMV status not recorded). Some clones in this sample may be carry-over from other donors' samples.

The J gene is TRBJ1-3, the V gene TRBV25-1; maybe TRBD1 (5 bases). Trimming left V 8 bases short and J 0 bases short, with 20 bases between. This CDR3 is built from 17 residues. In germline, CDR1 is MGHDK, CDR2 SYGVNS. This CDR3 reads CASRGRGQAASGNTIYF. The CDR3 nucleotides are TGTGCCAGCCGGGGGAGAGGGCAGGCCGCCTCTGGAAACACCATATATTTT.

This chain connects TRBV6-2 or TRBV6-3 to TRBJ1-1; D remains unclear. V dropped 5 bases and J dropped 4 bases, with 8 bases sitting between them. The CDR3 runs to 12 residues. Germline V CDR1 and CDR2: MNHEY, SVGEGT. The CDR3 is CASSHKATEAFF. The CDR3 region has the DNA TGTGCCAGCAGTCATAAGGCCACTGAAGCTTTCTTT.